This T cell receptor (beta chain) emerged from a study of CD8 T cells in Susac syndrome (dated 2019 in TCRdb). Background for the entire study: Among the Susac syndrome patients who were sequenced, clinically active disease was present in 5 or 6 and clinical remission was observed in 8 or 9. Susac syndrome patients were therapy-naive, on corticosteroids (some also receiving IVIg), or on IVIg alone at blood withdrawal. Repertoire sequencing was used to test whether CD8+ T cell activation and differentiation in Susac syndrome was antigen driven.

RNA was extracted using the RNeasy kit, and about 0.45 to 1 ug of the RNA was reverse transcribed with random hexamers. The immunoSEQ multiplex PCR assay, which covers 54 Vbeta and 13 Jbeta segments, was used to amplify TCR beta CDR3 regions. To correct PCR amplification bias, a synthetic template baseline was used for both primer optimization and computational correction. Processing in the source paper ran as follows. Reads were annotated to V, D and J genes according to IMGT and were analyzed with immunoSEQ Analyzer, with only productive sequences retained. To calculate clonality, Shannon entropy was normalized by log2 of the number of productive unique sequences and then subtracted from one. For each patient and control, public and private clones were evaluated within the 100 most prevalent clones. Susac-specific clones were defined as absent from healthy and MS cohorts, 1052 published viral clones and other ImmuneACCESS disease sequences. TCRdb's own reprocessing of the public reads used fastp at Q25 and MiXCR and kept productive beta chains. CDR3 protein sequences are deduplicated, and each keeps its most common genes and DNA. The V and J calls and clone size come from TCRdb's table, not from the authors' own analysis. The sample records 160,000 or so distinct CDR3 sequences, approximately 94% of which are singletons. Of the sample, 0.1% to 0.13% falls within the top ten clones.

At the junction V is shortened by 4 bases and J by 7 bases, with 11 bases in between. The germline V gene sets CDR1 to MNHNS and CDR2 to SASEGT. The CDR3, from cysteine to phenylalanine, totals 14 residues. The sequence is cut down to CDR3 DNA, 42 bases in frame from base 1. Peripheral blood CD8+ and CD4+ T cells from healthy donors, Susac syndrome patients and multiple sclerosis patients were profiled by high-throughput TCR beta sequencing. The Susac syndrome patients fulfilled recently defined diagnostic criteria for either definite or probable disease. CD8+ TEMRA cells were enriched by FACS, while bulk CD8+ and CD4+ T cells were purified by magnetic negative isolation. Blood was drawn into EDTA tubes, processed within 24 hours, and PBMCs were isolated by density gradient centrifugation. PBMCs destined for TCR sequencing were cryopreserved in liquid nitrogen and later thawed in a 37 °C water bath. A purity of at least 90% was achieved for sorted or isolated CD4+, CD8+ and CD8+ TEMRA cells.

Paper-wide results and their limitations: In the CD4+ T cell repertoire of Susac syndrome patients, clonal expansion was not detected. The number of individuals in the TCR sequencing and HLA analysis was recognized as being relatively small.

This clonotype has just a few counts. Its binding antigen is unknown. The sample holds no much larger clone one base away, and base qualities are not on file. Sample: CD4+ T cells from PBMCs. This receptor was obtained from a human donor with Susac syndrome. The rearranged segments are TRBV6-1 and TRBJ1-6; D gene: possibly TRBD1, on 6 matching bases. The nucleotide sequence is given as TGTGCCAGCAGTGTTGACAGGTGGAATTCACCCCTCCACTTT. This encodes CASSVDRWNSPLHF.